A selection of T cell receptor beta chains follows, all from one sample in a study of T cell changes during pregnancy in multiple sclerosis. Measured with immunoSEQ multiplex PCR; TCRdb has only the in-frame clones, and not every one. In the table there are 55,000 to 80,000 clones, 80% to 95% of which are singletons. The sequenced sample was CD8+ T cells from peripheral blood mononuclear cells, obtained in the second trimester of pregnancy. These TCRs come from a female donor with multiple sclerosis, enrolled in a pregnancy study. Each CDR3 is given with its conserved first and last residue.

V gene	J gene	CDR3 protein
TRBV10-3	TRBJ2-7	CAISASGYEQYF
TRBV27	TRBJ2-1	CASRGTSGGGGQFF
TRBV9	TRBJ2-3	CASSSGLARDTQYF
TRBV7-2	TRBJ2-5	CASSRPDRGKETQYF
TRBV9	TRBJ1-3	CASSVDSTSGNTIYF
TRBV5-1	TRBJ2-7	CASRGQGAQQYF
TRBV21-1	TRBJ2-1	CATKGENYNEQFF
TRBV6-1	TRBJ2-3	CASSDMTGSTDTQYF
TRBV11-2	TRBJ1-1	CASSRRGTEAFF
TRBV19	TRBJ2-1	CASNGGLSSYNEQFF
TRBV2	TRBJ1-2	CASRTGAGYTF
TRBV13	TRBJ2-2	CASSQSGTTFRDTGELFF
TRBV27	TRBJ1-2	CASSPEAGAVYYGYTF
TRBV6-5	TRBJ2-3	CASSTTGGGTDTQYF
TRBV4-3	TRBJ2-1	CASSQEVGGSYNEQFF
TRBV10-2	TRBJ1-1	CASSEEGGTEAFF
TRBV11-2	TRBJ2-1	CASRGTSGRGSYNEQFF
TRBV16	TRBJ2-1	CASSQQGNEQFF
TRBV19	TRBJ2-3	CASSPQTRTDTQYF
TRBV4-3	TRBJ2-7	CASSQGQGAPYEQYF
TRBV28	TRBJ1-2	CASTTLGDVARYGYTF
TRBV11-2	TRBJ2-1	CASSLGVHTGPYNEQFF
TRBV30	TRBJ2-3	CAWSSADTDTQYF
TRBV10-3	TRBJ2-3	CAISAPSEPDTQYF
TRBV6-5	TRBJ2-7	CASSYSSSGDSKEQYF
TRBV4-2	TRBJ2-7	CASSWGQAHSYEQYF
TRBV2	TRBJ2-7	CASQGGPYEQYF
TRBV19	TRBJ1-1	CASSIGGFGEAFF
TRBV7-9	TRBJ1-1	CASSLINSPGEAFF
TRBV19	TRBJ2-2	CASSTKGFTGGGNTGELFF
TRBV19	TRBJ2-1	CASSIGPASDEQFF
TRBV11-2	TRBJ1-2	CASSAGTGYTF
TRBV19	TRBJ2-7	CASSPPGRGNIEQYF
TRBV9	TRBJ2-3	CASSVEGLAGADTQYF
TRBV7-6	TRBJ1-4	CASRPGQGFRANEKLFF
TRBV10-3	TRBJ2-7	CAISGLLTLAGGPRAYPYEQYF
TRBV7-9	TRBJ1-1	CASSSPGGTEAFF
TRBV4-1	TRBJ2-1	CASSQDTLGGRVDEQFF
TRBV27	TRBJ2-2	CASSRQVLGTGELFF